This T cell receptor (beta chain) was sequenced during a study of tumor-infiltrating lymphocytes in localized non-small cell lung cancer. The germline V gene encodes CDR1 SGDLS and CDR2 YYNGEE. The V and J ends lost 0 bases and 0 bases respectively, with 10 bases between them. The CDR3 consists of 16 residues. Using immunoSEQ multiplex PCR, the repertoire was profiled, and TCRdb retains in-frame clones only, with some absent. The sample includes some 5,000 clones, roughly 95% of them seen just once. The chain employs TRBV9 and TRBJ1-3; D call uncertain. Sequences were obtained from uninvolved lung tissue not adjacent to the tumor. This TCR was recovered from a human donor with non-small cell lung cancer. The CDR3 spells CASSVVSGSSGNTIYF. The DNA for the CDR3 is TGTGCCAGCAGCGTAGTATCGGGATCCTCTGGAAACACCATATATTTT.